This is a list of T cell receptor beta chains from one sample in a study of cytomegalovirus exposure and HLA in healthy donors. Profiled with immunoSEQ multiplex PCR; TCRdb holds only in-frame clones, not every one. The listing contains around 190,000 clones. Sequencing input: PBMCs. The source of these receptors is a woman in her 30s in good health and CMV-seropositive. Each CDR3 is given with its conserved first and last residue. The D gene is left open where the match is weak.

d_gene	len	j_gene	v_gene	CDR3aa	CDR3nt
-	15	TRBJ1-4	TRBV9	CASSGEEGNREKLFF	TGTGCCAGCAGCGGTGAGGAGGGTAACCGCGAAAAACTGTTTTTT
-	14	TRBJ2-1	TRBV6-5	CASSYAGTYNEQFF	TGTGCCAGCAGTTATGCAGGGACCTACAATGAGCAGTTCTTC
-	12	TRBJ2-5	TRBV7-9	CASSSGDTAQYF	TGTGCCAGCAGCTCCGGAGATACGGCCCAGTACTTC
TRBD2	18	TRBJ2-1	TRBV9	CASSRGLAGFSSYNEQFF	TGTGCCAGCAGCCGCGGACTAGCGGGTTTCAGCTCCTACAATGAGCAGTTCTTC
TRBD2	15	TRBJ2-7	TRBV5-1	CASSLALAGQGEQYF	TGCGCCAGCAGCTTGGCCCTAGCGGGTCAGGGCGAGCAGTACTTC
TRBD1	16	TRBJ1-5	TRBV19	CASSIRDRDGNQPQHF	TGTGCCAGTAGTATCCGGGACAGGGATGGCAATCAGCCCCAGCATTTT
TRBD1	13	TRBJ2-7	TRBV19	CASSLRGPGEQYF	TGTGCCAGTAGCCTCAGGGGGCCGGGAGAGCAGTACTTC
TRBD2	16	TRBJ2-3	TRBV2	CASSDGGASETDTQYF	TGTGCCAGCAGTGACGGGGGGGCGAGTGAGACAGATACGCAGTATTTT
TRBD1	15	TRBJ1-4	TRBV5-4	CASSWDRGTNEKLFF	TGTGCCAGCAGCTGGGACAGGGGTACTAATGAAAAACTGTTTTTT
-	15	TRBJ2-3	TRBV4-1	CASSQGRQTSDTQYF	TGCGCCAGCAGCCAAGGGAGACAGACGAGTGATACGCAGTATTTT
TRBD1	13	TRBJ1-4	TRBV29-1	CSVGRDSNEKLFF	TGCAGCGTCGGCCGGGACAGTAATGAAAAACTGTTTTTT
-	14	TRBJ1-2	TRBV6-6	CASKSGVPDYGYTF	TGTGCCAGTAAATCCGGGGTCCCAGACTATGGCTACACCTTC
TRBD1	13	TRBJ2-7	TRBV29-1	CSVHDRGSYEQYF	TGCAGCGTACATGACAGGGGCTCCTACGAGCAGTACTTC
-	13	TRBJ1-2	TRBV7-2	CASSLEGGAGYTF	TGTGCCAGCAGCTTAGAAGGGGGGGCTGGCTACACCTTC
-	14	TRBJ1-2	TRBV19	CASRPTGRGYGYTF	TGTGCCAGTAGGCCAACAGGGAGGGGCTATGGCTACACCTTC
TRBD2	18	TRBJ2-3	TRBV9	CASSKSGTSGGGTDTQYF	TGTGCCAGCAGCAAATCCGGGACTAGCGGGGGGGGCACAGATACGCAGTATTTT
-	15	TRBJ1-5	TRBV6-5	CASRKVGGGNQPQHF	TGTGCCAGCAGAAAGGTAGGGGGGGGCAATCAGCCCCAGCATTTT
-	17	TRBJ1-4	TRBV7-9	CASTLQRGGGTNEKLFF	TGTGCCAGCACCCTCCAAAGGGGCGGGGGAACTAATGAAAAACTGTTTTTT
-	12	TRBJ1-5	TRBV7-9	CASTLGNQPQHF	TGTGCCAGCACGCTAGGCAATCAGCCCCAGCATTTT
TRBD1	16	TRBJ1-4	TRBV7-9	CASSLATGGANEKLFF	TGTGCCAGCAGCTTAGCGACAGGGGGAGCGAATGAAAAACTGTTTTTT
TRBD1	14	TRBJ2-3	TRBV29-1	CSVGVGTGTDTQYF	TGCAGCGTTGGAGTGGGGACAGGCACAGATACGCAGTATTTT
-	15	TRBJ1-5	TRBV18	CASSPVSGGNQPQHF	TGTGCCAGCTCCCCCGTGTCGGGTGGCAATCAGCCCCAGCATTTT
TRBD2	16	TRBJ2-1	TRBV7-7	CASSLGGSGSYNEQFF	TGTGCCAGCAGCTTGGGCGGGAGCGGGTCCTACAATGAGCAGTTCTTC
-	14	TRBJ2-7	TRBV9	CASSRTGGFDEQYF	TGTGCCAGCAGCAGAACGGGTGGCTTTGACGAGCAGTACTTC
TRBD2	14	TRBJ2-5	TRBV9	CASSALAGGETQYF	TGTGCCAGCAGCGCCCTAGCGGGGGGGGAGACCCAGTACTTC
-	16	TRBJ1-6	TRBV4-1	CASSQGRGRKDSPLHF	TGCGCCAGCAGCCAAGGGCGGGGGCGTAAGGATTCACCCCTCCACTTT
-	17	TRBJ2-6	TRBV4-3	CASSPRDKSSGANVLTF	TGCGCCAGCAGCCCCCGGGACAAAAGCTCTGGGGCCAACGTCCTGACTTTC
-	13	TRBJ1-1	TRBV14	CASSQQGNTEAFF	TGTGCCAGCAGCCAACAGGGGAACACTGAAGCTTTCTTT
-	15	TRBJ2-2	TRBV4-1	CASSPRTENTGELFF	TGCGCCAGCAGCCCTCGGACTGAGAACACCGGGGAGCTGTTTTTT